The rows below give T cell receptor beta chains drawn from one sample of a study of shared clonotypes between healthy human individuals. Profiling relied on immunoSEQ multiplex PCR, and the TCRdb table lists in-frame clones only, not all of them. The sample has a few million clones; roughly 92% are singletons. The sequenced material came from naive CD4+ T cells sorted from blood. The receptors were gathered from a man aged 18 to 29 in good health. The CDR3 runs from the conserved cysteine through the conserved F or W. A D gene is named only where the DNA matches it firmly. Size is stated for part of the rows, as once, few or many counts, or as a class when the clone is expanded.

TRBJ2-7,-,TRBV4-3,16,-,CASSQEPSFISYEQYF,TGCGCCAGCAGCCAAGAACCCAGTTTTATCTCCTACGAGCAGTACTTC
TRBJ2-3,-,TRBV5-6,13,-,CASSLGTLASQYF,TGTGCCAGCAGCTTAGGGACCCTAGCATCGCAGTATTTT
TRBJ2-5,-,TRBV5-8,17,TRBD2,CASSFGGLAGRGETQYF,TGTGCCAGCAGCTTCGGAGGACTAGCGGGGAGGGGAGAGACCCAGTACTTC
TRBJ2-1,-,TRBV7-2,15,-,CASSPDSTPYNEQFF,TGTGCCAGCAGCCCTGACAGTACCCCCTACAATGAGCAGTTCTTC
TRBJ1-6,-,TRBV6-1,13,-,CASRGPAYSPLHF,TGTGCCAGCAGGGGGCCGGCCTATTCACCCCTCCACTTT
TRBJ1-1,-,TRBV9,15,-,CASSVAGDRGTEAFF,TGTGCCAGCAGCGTGGCAGGAGACCGGGGCACTGAAGCTTTCTTT
TRBJ2-5,-,TRBV7-2,15,TRBD1,CASSEGQGAWETQYF,TGTGCCAGCAGCGAGGGACAGGGGGCTTGGGAGACCCAGTACTTC
TRBJ2-7,-,TRBV7-2,14,-,CASSPRLVSYEQYF,TGTGCCAGCAGTCCGAGGCTAGTGAGCTACGAGCAGTACTTC
TRBJ2-1,-,TRBV2,16,-,CASRGELIISYNEQFF,TGTGCCAGCAGGGGGGAGCTTATAATATCCTACAATGAGCAGTTCTTC
TRBJ1-1,-,TRBV6-1,13,-,CASSVVVGTEAFF,TGTGCCAGCAGTGTCGTGGTGGGCACTGAAGCTTTCTTT
TRBJ2-1,-,TRBV23-1,10,-,CASHYNEQFF,TGCGCCAGCCATTACAATGAGCAGTTCTTC
TRBJ2-6,-,TRBV6-1,14,-,CASSESSFSSVLTF,TGTGCCAGCAGTGAATCGTCCTTCTCTAGCGTCCTGACTTTC
TRBJ2-7,-,TRBV6-6,14,-,CASSYVGFGDEQYF,TGTGCCAGCAGTTACGTAGGTTTTGGGGACGAGCAGTACTTC
TRBJ2-7,-,TRBV2,12,-,CASSEMEAEQYF,TGTGCCAGCAGTGAAATGGAGGCTGAGCAGTACTTC
TRBJ2-3,once,TRBV5-4,16,TRBD1,CASSVNRGQYTDTQYF,TGTGCCAGCAGCGTAAACAGGGGGCAGTACACAGATACGCAGTATTTT
TRBJ1-2,-,TRBV19,11,-,CASSMPPGYTF,TGTGCCAGTAGTATGCCACCTGGATACACCTTC
TRBJ2-7,-,TRBV14,15,-,CASSHGRGESYEQYF,TGTGCCAGCAGCCACGGCAGAGGGGAATCCTACGAGCAGTACTTC
TRBJ1-5,-,TRBV5-8,15,-,CASSQTGFGNQPQHF,TGTGCCAGCAGCCAAACAGGGTTCGGAAATCAGCCCCAGCATTTT
TRBJ1-1,-,TRBV30,12,-,CAWGRGNTEAFF,TGTGCCTGGGGGAGGGGAAACACTGAAGCTTTCTTT
TRBJ1-5,-,TRBV19,14,-,CASTLEGSNQPQHF,TGTGCCAGTACTCTCGAGGGATCCAATCAGCCCCAGCATTTT
TRBJ2-5,-,TRBV10-3,12,-,CAIGPTQETQYF,TGTGCCATCGGTCCTACCCAAGAGACCCAGTACTTC
TRBJ1-2,-,TRBV7-3,15,TRBD1,CASSAHGQGNYGYTF,TGTGCCAGCAGCGCGCATGGACAGGGGAACTATGGCTACACCTTC
TRBJ1-6,-,TRBV7-9,16,-,CASSLGFRGSDSPLHF,TGTGCCAGCAGCTTAGGCTTCCGGGGCTCGGATTCACCCCTCCACTTT
TRBJ2-7,-,TRBV30,11,-,CAWGQFYEQYF,TGTGCCTGGGGACAGTTCTACGAGCAGTACTTC
TRBJ1-5,-,TRBV28,12,-,CASEDSNQPQHF,TGTGCCAGCGAAGATAGCAATCAGCCCCAGCATTTT
TRBJ1-3,-,TRBV11-2,14,-,CASRPGRGGNTIYF,TGTGCCAGCCGACCGGGGAGGGGTGGAAACACCATATATTTT
TRBJ1-5,-,TRBV30,13,-,CAWRVDDKQPQHF,TGTGCCTGGAGAGTCGATGACAAACAGCCCCAGCATTTT
TRBJ1-4,-,TRBV19,11,-,CATKGNEKLFF,TGTGCCACAAAAGGGAATGAAAAACTGTTTTTT
TRBJ2-7,once,TRBV9,16,-,CASSADRGVGSYEQYF,TGTGCCAGCAGCGCGGACAGAGGGGTTGGTTCCTACGAGCAGTACTTC
TRBJ2-5,-,TRBV5-4,14,-,CASSLSQTVETQYF,TGTGCCAGCAGCTTGTCCCAGACGGTCGAGACCCAGTACTTC
TRBJ2-1,-,TRBV7-2,17,TRBD2,CASSLAPGTISYNEQFF,TGTGCCAGCAGCTTAGCGCCCGGGACTATTTCCTACAATGAGCAGTTCTTC
TRBJ2-3,once,TRBV5-1,16,TRBD1,CASSLVSGTGKDTQYF,TGCGCCAGCAGCTTAGTTTCCGGGACAGGAAAAGATACGCAGTATTTT